The 22 T cell receptor beta chains below all came from one sample that was sequenced in a study of T cells after yellow fever vaccination. TCRdb recomputed calls from the 5' RACE reads with MiXCR, one row per CDR3 protein. Of fewer than 500,000 distinct CDR3 sequences listed, approximately 19% are singletons. The source material was PBMCs, sampled before the yellow fever booster vaccination. Every receptor here comes from a man aged 18 to 35 who received the YFV17D yellow fever vaccine.

The chain recombines TRBV24-1 with TRBJ2-7; D is perhaps TRBD1 (7 bases). Per germline, CDR1 KGHDR and CDR2 SFDVKD. V lost 3 bases and J lost 3, with 20 bases in between. This CDR3 contains 17 residues. The CDR3 DNA follows: TGTGCCACCAGTGATCCTGCGGGGATGGGACAGAACTACGAGCAGTACGTC. It is translated as CATSDPAGMGQNYEQYV.

The chain carries TRBV5-1 and TRBJ2-1, with D perhaps TRBD1 or TRBD2 (5 bases each). Germline V gene data show CDR1 as SGHRS and CDR2 as YFSETQ. Trimming removed 2 bases at V and 7 bases at J, with 19 bases between. The CDR3 runs to 16 residues. The CDR3 DNA reads as TGCGCCAGCAGCTTACAGCCCGGCCGAGGGGATAATGAGCAGTTCTTC. Encoded protein: CASSLQPGRGDNEQFF.

This clonotype was detected only once. The V call is TRBV20-1, the J call TRBJ1-1; D unresolved. The CDR3 totals 11 residues. Looked up from germline, CDR1 is DFQATT and CDR2 is SNEGSKA (reference sequence). Trimming pared 5 bases from V and 8 bases from J, leaving 12 bases between. CDR3 sequence: CSALDQKEAFF. The CDR3 DNA reads TGCAGTGCTCTCGATCAGAAAGAAGCTTTCTTT.

This clonotype was recorded a few times. This chain joins TRBV11-2 and TRBJ2-3; tentatively, D is TRBD1 (6 bases). Germline V CDR1 and CDR2: SGHAT, FQNNGV. The CDR3 sequence is 13 residues long. Trimming removed 6 bases from V and 7 bases from J, with 14 bases in between. CDR3 sequence: CASSFSGVNTQYF. CDR3 nucleotide sequence: TGTGCCAGCAGTTTCTCAGGGGTGAATACGCAGTATTTT.

The table lists this clonotype with a few counts. CDR3 sequence: CASSEATVGRPQHF. CDR3 DNA: TGTGCCAGCAGTGAAGCAACAGTAGGGCGGCCCCAGCATTTT. The chain couples TRBV6-1 to TRBJ1-5; unclear D gene. Trimming stripped 0 bases from V and 9 bases from J, with 12 bases between. Germline values: CDR1 MNHNS, CDR2 SASEGT. The CDR3 is 14 residues long.

The V and J genes are TRBV30 and TRBJ2-7; D ambiguous. CDR1 GTSNPN and CDR2 SVGIG come from the germline V gene (reference sequence). V lost 2 bases, J lost 2 bases, and 13 bases lay in between. The CDR3 length is 14 residues. CDR3 residues: CAWSIGVLTYEQYF. The CDR3 DNA reads as TGTGCCTGGAGTATAGGCGTCTTAACCTACGAGCAGTACTTC.

This clonotype was seen repeatedly, ten times or more. As DNA, the CDR3 is TGTGCCAGCAGCCCCCCGGGGGAGCCCGGGACCGGGGAGCTGTTTTTT. Translating gives CASSPPGEPGTGELFF. The chain joins TRBV3-1 to TRBJ2-2; D perhaps matches TRBD2 (6 bases). The germline V gene encodes CDR1 LGHDT and CDR2 YNNKEL (reference sequence). This CDR3 has 16 amino acids. V was shortened by 4 bases and J by 5 bases, with 17 bases between the two germline ends.

The chain links TRBV5-1 to TRBJ2-7, with D possibly called TRBD1 or TRBD2 (6 bases each). The ends were cut back, 4 bases at V and 3 bases at J, with 14 bases in the middle. Germline V gives CDR1 SGHRS, CDR2 YFSETQ. CDR3 length: 14 amino acids. CDR3 sequence: CASSLGGSHYEQYV. DNA for the CDR3: TGCGCCAGCAGCCTCGGGGGCTCCCACTACGAGCAGTACGTC.

The J gene is TRBJ1-6, the V gene TRBV7-9; D not resolved. The CDR3 totals 15 residues. From germline, CDR1 is SEHNR and CDR2 FQNEAQ (reference sequence). V was clipped by 4 bases and J by 4 bases, with 11 bases between them. The DNA for the CDR3 is TGTGCCAGCAGCTCGGAACACGAATATAATTCACCCCTCCACTTT. Its protein product is CASSSEHEYNSPLHF.

This clonotype showed up just a few times. The chain joins TRBV5-1 to TRBJ2-1; D not resolved. V was trimmed by 0 bases and J by 5 bases, leaving 6 bases between them. In germline, CDR1 is SGHRS, CDR2 YFSETQ. CDR3 size: 13 residues. DNA of the CDR3: TGCGCCAGCAGCTTGGCTGGGGACAATGAGCAGTTCTTC. Encoded protein: CASSLAGDNEQFF.

There are many counts of this clonotype. This sequence joins TRBV5-6 and TRBJ2-1, with no clear D. This CDR3 is 11 amino acids long. Germline V gene data show CDR1 as SGHDT and CDR2 as YYEEEE. V was pared by 1 base and J by 7 bases, with 3 bases between. The CDR3, as DNA: TGTGCCAGCAGCTTGCTAAATGAGCAGTTCTTC. This translates into CASSLLNEQFF.

Concerning this clonotype: A single base separates this from a much larger clone, so it may be a read error. J is TRBJ2-5 and V is TRBV2; no clear D. The CDR3 is made up of 13 amino acids. Germline V gene sequence: CDR1 SNHLY, CDR2 FYNNEI. Trimming left V 7 bases short and J 4 bases short, with 13 bases between. The CDR3 coding sequence is TGTGCCAGCAAGTGGAAATGGCTAGAGACCCAGTACTTC. Amino acids: CASKWKWLETQYF.

This chain uses TRBV2 with TRBJ1-5; tentatively, D is TRBD1 (5 bases). The CDR3 is made up of 14 amino acids. Germline CDR1 is SNHLY and CDR2 is FYNNEI. V lost 4 bases to trimming and J lost 5 bases, with 12 bases between them. The CDR3 DNA is TGTGCCAGCAGTGGGGTGGGACGGGATCAGCCCCAGCATTTT. It specifies CASSGVGRDQPQHF.

The J gene is TRBJ2-4, the V gene TRBV4-2; 9 bases match TRBD2. CDR3 length: 17 residues. After removal of 2 bases from V and 1 base from J, the junction contained 6 bases not matched to a gene. CDR1 and CDR2 from the germline V gene are LGHNA and YNFKEQ. The CDR3 loop is CASSQISGGVAKNIQYF. DNA of the CDR3: TGTGCCAGCAGCCAAATTAGCGGGGGTGTCGCCAAAAACATTCAGTACTTC.

The chain employs TRBV7-9 and TRBJ1-5; D not certain. V dropped 5 bases and J dropped 0 bases, with 11 bases sitting between them. Germline V gene lookup returns CDR1 SEHNR and CDR2 FQNEAQ (reference sequence). This CDR3 comprises 15 residues. The chain's CDR3 is CASSLGDYSNQPQHF. For the CDR3, the DNA is TGTGCCAGCAGCCTGGGAGATTATAGCAATCAGCCCCAGCATTTT.

The chain employs TRBV7-8 and TRBJ2-2; D possibly corresponds to TRBD1 (5 bases). CDR1 is SGHVS, CDR2 FQNEAQ, per germline. The CDR3 covers 15 residues. V was pared by 6 bases and J by 1 base, with 12 bases between. The CDR3 DNA reads as TGTGCCAGCAGTAGTAAAAGGGGGAACACCGGGGAGCTGTTTTTT. Its translation is CASSSKRGNTGELFF.

The rearrangement joins TRBV6-1 to TRBJ1-5, with D maybe TRBD1 (5 bases). The CDR3 is 15 amino acids. Trimming removed 3 bases from V and 4 bases from J, with 13 bases in between. The germline V gene encodes CDR1 MNHNS and CDR2 SASEGT. The CDR3 protein is CASSDLTGGNQPQHF. CDR3 nucleotide sequence: TGTGCCAGCAGTGATCTAACGGGGGGGAATCAGCCCCAGCATTTT.

This clonotype turned up a few times. V usage is TRBV4-1 and J usage is TRBJ2-1; maybe TRBD2 (6 bases). Trimming left V 5 bases short and J 1 base short, with 15 bases between. CDR3 length: 16 residues. Germline CDR1 MGHRA, CDR2 YSYEKL. The CDR3 is CASSTMGGFSYNEQFF. The CDR3 bases are TGCGCCAGCAGCACGATGGGGGGATTTTCCTACAATGAGCAGTTCTTC.

This clonotype appeared a few times. This chain links TRBV20-1 with TRBJ2-4, with 7 bases lining up with TRBD2. The germline V gene has CDR1 DFQATT and CDR2 SNEGSKA (reference sequence). V lost 6 bases and J lost 1; bases outside the gene matches: 3. This CDR3 contains 13 residues. The CDR3 nucleotides are TGCAGTGCAATGGGGGGGGCCAAAAACATTCAGTACTTC. Its protein product is CSAMGGAKNIQYF.

This clonotype was observed a few times. The J gene is TRBJ2-1, the V gene TRBV5-1; D not certain. Trimming pared 0 bases from V and 10 bases from J, leaving 14 bases between. CDR3 size: 14 residues. Per the germline V gene, CDR1 is SGHRS and CDR2 is YFSETQ. The CDR3 sequence is CASSLELRAGEQFF. The CDR3 DNA follows: TGCGCCAGCAGCTTGGAGCTCCGGGCTGGCGAGCAGTTCTTC.

This chain uses TRBV7-9 with TRBJ1-6; D not resolved. The CDR3 contains 12 residues. V was cut by 5 bases and J by 7 bases, with 6 bases left in between. CDR1 is SEHNR and CDR2 is FQNEAQ in the germline V gene (reference sequence). The CDR3 DNA is TGTGCCAGCAGCGTCGGGAATTCACCCCTCCACTTT. Encoded protein: CASSVGNSPLHF.

The J gene is TRBJ2-3, the V gene TRBV7-6; 13 bases map to TRBD2. This CDR3 is 18 amino acids long. V lost 5 bases, J lost 0 bases, and 8 bases stayed unmatched. Germline values: CDR1 SGHVS, CDR2 FNYEAQ. CDR3 DNA: TGTGCCAGCAGCCAAGGACTAGCGGGGGCCCTTAGCACAGATACGCAGTATTTT. It yields the protein CASSQGLAGALSTDTQYF.